Each of the 17 T cell receptor beta chains below was sequenced from the same sample in a study of T cells after yellow fever vaccination (dated by TCRdb to the late 2010s). What this sample's treatment or condition label stands for: live attenuated yellow fever vaccine strain. Libraries came from 5' RACE. These reads were obtained on an Illumina HiSeq 2500. TCRdb reprocessed the public reads (quality trimming at Q25 with fastp, clone calling with MiXCR) and kept in-frame beta chains. Merged by CDR3 protein, the rows form single entries marked with the most common genes and DNA. The sample table holds a few hundred thousand distinct CDR3 sequences, of which 15% to 20% were seen once. Over 11% of the sample is in the top ten clones. The sequences come from PBMCs, collected 15 days after the yellow fever booster vaccination. The receptors derive from a young man who received the YFV17D yellow fever vaccine.

This sequence joins TRBV7-6 and TRBJ2-1, with 9 bases identical to TRBD1. The CDR3 has 13 residues. V lost 5 bases and J lost 10; bases outside the gene matches: 6. Germline lookup yields CDR1 SGHVS and CDR2 FNYEAQ. CDR3 DNA: TGTGCCAGCAGCCTACAGGGGGCGGGAGAGCAGTTCTTC. The encoded protein is CASSLQGAGEQFF.

V is TRBV20-1 and J is TRBJ2-1; 7 bases line up with TRBD2. The trim removed 1 base at V and 8 bases at J, leaving 5 bases unmatched. The CDR3 has 13 amino acids. Germline lookup yields CDR1 DFQATT and CDR2 SNEGSKA (reference sequence). The CDR3 loop reads CSARVGGSDEQFF. For the CDR3, the DNA is TGCAGTGCTAGAGTTGGCGGGAGCGATGAGCAGTTCTTC.

The chain has TRBV12-3 or TRBV12-4 and TRBJ1-1, with TRBD1 as a possible D gene (6 bases). V was pared by 4 bases and J by 5 bases, with 8 bases between. The CDR3 has 12 residues. The CDR3 loop is CASSYRVTEAFF. The CDR3 coding sequence is TGTGCCAGCAGTTACAGGGTAACTGAAGCTTTCTTT.

This clonotype was picked up a small number of times. The J gene is TRBJ1-2, the V gene TRBV5-1, with D unresolved. The germline V and J ends were trimmed by 1 base and 8 bases, with 9 bases remaining between them. The CDR3 is 12 residues long. From germline, CDR1 is SGHRS and CDR2 YFSETQ. Here the CDR3 DNA reads TGCGCCAGCAGCTTGAGCAGTAACGGCTACACCTTC. It yields the protein CASSLSSNGYTF. The full variable domain, with the rest looked up from reference TRBV5-1 and TRBJ1-2, is KAGVTQTPRYLIKTRGQQVTLSCSPISGHRSVSWYQQTPGQGLQFLFEYFSETQRNKGNFPGRFSGRQFSNSRSEMNVSTLELGDSALYLCASSLSSNGYTFGSGTRLTVV.

This clonotype was observed a handful of times. Sequence at one end of the junction differs from germline and may be a read error. The genes are TRBV28 and TRBJ2-1; D may be TRBD1 or TRBD2 (5 bases each). Germline lookup yields CDR1 MDHEN and CDR2 SYDVKM. The length of the CDR3 is 14 residues. The CDR3 DNA reads TGTGCCCGCAGGTCTGGGGGTGTGAACAATGAGCAGTTCTTC. Its protein product is CARRSGGVNNEQFF.

V is TRBV10-3 and J is TRBJ1-1, with D uncertain. Germline V gene data show CDR1 as ENHRY and CDR2 as SYGVKD. The V and J ends lost 2 bases and 1 base respectively, with 5 bases between them. The CDR3 contains 13 residues. The CDR3 DNA reads TGTGCCATCAGTGAGCATGCGAACACTGAAGCTTTCTTT. It is translated as CAISEHANTEAFF.

V gene TRBV6-1 combines with J gene TRBJ2-5; D gene ambiguous. The germline gives CDR1 MNHNS, CDR2 SASEGT. This CDR3 contains 14 residues. V lost 6 bases to trimming and J lost 4 bases, with 15 bases between them. The CDR3 region is CASSSPIGTETQYF. In nucleotides, the CDR3 is TGTGCCAGCAGCTCCCCTATAGGTACAGAGACCCAGTACTTC.

This clonotype was detected a few times. This chain joins TRBV5-1 and TRBJ1-5; tentative D call: TRBD1 (5 bases). Deletions cut 2 bases from V and 5 bases from J, with 11 bases between. This CDR3 has 14 amino acids. CDR1 and CDR2 from the germline V gene are SGHRS and YFSETQ. CDR3 residues: CASSLKLGDQPQHF. Written as DNA, the CDR3 is TGCGCCAGCAGCTTAAAGTTGGGGGATCAGCCCCAGCATTTT. Drawing the rest from reference TRBV5-1 and TRBJ1-5, the complete variable domain is KAGVTQTPRYLIKTRGQQVTLSCSPISGHRSVSWYQQTPGQGLQFLFEYFSETQRNKGNFPGRFSGRQFSNSRSEMNVSTLELGDSALYLCASSLKLGDQPQHFGDGTRLSIL.

The chain carries TRBV9 and TRBJ2-5; 10 positions agree with TRBD2. The CDR3 totals 15 residues. V was clipped by 3 bases and J by 4 bases; unmatched bases: 6. Germline-derived CDR1 and CDR2 are SGDLS and YYNGEE. CDR3 sequence reads: CASSGSVAGGETQYF. In DNA, the CDR3 is TGTGCCAGCAGCGGATCAGTAGCGGGAGGAGAGACCCAGTACTTC.

The V gene is TRBV6-1, the J gene TRBJ2-3, with 15 nucleotides matching TRBD2. Germline CDR1 is MNHNS and CDR2 is SASEGT. With 6 bases clipped from V and 7 bases from J, the junction kept 8 bases outside the gene matches. This CDR3 spans 16 amino acids. CDR3 residues: CASSAGLAGGRNTQYF. In nucleotides, the CDR3 is TGTGCCAGCAGCGCAGGACTAGCGGGAGGGCGAAATACGCAGTATTTT.

The rearrangement links TRBV20-1 to TRBJ1-5, with D possibly being TRBD1 (5 bases). The CDR3 contains 14 residues. Looked up from germline, CDR1 is DFQATT and CDR2 is SNEGSKA (reference sequence). Trimming removed 4 bases at V and 0 bases at J, with 10 bases between. The CDR3 nucleotides read TGCAGTGCTATAAAGGACACTAGCAATCAGCCCCAGCATTTT. It yields the protein CSAIKDTSNQPQHF.

This clonotype was found a few times. The rearrangement joins TRBV4-2 to TRBJ2-7, with TRBD2 as a possible D gene (6 bases). The germline CDR1 and CDR2 sequences are LGHNA and YNFKEQ. V lost 3 bases, J lost 1 base, and 34 bases lay in between. CDR3 size: 22 residues. The CDR3 loop reads CASSHTPRTTGLPGAFSYEQYF. The CDR3 DNA reads TGTGCCAGCAGCCACACACCCAGAACCACGGGACTGCCGGGAGCCTTTTCCTACGAGCAGTACTTC.

This clonotype was seen a single time. V gene TRBV20-1 combines with J gene TRBJ2-5; 13 bases map to TRBD2. V lost 2 bases, J lost 4 bases, and 1 base stayed unmatched. From germline, CDR1 is DFQATT and CDR2 SNEGSKA (reference sequence). The CDR3 totals 14 residues. The CDR3 DNA is TGCAGTGCTAGAACTAGCGGGAGGGGAGAGACCCAGTACTTC. Translated: CSARTSGRGETQYF.

This clonotype turned up a few times. The V and J genes are TRBV7-2 and TRBJ1-1, with unresolved D. The V gene lost 5 bases and the J gene lost 0 bases, with 13 bases spanning the gap. The CDR3 is 15 amino acids. The germline CDR1 and CDR2 sequences are SGHTA and FQGNSA. The DNA for the CDR3 is TGTGCCAGCAGCAAAGCAGGCAGGTTGAACACTGAAGCTTTCTTT. This gives the protein CASSKAGRLNTEAFF.

This clonotype has a handful of counts. The chain couples TRBV20-1 to TRBJ2-7; 12 bases fit TRBD2. Trimming took 6 bases from V and 4 from J; bases not matched to a gene: 7. Germline V gene lookup returns CDR1 DFQATT and CDR2 SNEGSKA (reference sequence). This CDR3 region has 14 residues. In DNA form, the CDR3 reads TGCAGTGCCCGACTAGCGGGAGTGGGGTACGAGCAGTACTTC. Residues: CSARLAGVGYEQYF.

The chain joins TRBV7-2 to TRBJ2-7, with 9 bases that match TRBD1. This CDR3 comprises 13 residues. J gave up 6 bases and V 5 bases, and 5 bases lay outside the gene matches. The germline gives CDR1 SGHTA, CDR2 FQGNSA. The CDR3 DNA is TGTGCCAGCAGCATAACAGGGGGCCTCGAGCAGTACTTC. The encoded protein is CASSITGGLEQYF.

This clonotype was observed a few times. The chain links TRBV11-1 to TRBJ2-7; 10 bases match TRBD2. The germline V gene encodes CDR1 SGHAT and CDR2 FQDESV (reference sequence). The CDR3 loop spans 18 amino acids. V shed 2 bases and J 1 base; nucleotides not matched to a gene: 11. For the CDR3, the DNA is TGTGCCAGCAGCTTACCCCTGGGGGCTAGCGGGAGATCCTACGAGCAGTACTTC. It is translated as CASSLPLGASGRSYEQYF.